This TCR beta chain appears in the sequencing data of a study of T cell changes during pregnancy in multiple sclerosis. TCRdb keeps only in-frame clones here, not all; method: immunoSEQ multiplex PCR. The repertoire holds more than 11,000 clones, 93% seen once, with approximately 2.6% in the top ten. Here the sequenced sample was peripheral blood, taken in the second trimester of pregnancy. This sequence originates from a female donor in good health, enrolled as a control in a pregnancy study.

The CDR3 sequence is CASRMTEGDNSPLHF. CDR3 nucleotide sequence: TGTGCCAGCAGGATGACGGAAGGGGATAATTCACCCCTCCACTTT. The V call is TRBV6-4, the J call TRBJ1-6; the D gene is possibly TRBD1 (5 bases). This CDR3 is built from 15 residues. The V and J ends lost 6 bases and 5 bases respectively, with 14 bases between them. Germline loops: CDR1 MRHNA, CDR2 SNTAGT.